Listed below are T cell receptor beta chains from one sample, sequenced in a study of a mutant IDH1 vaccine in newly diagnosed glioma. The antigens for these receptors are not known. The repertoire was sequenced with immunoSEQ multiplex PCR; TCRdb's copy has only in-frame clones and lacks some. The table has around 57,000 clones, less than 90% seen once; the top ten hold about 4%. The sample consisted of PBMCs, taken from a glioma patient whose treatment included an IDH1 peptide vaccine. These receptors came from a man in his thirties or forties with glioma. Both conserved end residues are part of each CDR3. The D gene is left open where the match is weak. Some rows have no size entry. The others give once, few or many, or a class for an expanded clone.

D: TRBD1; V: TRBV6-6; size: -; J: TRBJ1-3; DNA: TGTGCCAGCAGGGAGGACAGGATTGGAAACACCATATATTTT; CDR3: CASREDRIGNTIYF
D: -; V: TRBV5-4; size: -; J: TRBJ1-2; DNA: TGTGCCAGCAGCTCGGACAACTATGGCTACACCTTC; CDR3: CASSSDNYGYTF
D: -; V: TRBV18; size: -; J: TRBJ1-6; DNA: TGTGCCAGCTCACCGGGACCGAATAATTCACCCCTCCACTTT; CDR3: CASSPGPNNSPLHF
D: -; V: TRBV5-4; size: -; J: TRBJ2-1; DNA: TGTGCCAGCAGCTTGAAAGGGATGCGTTCCTATGAGCAGTTCTTC; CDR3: CASSLKGMRSYEQFF
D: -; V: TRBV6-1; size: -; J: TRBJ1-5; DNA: TGTGCCAGCAGTGCACAGGGAGGTTATAGCAATCAGCCCCAGCATTTT; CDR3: CASSAQGGYSNQPQHF
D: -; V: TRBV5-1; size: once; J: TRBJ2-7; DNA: TGCGCCAGCAGCTTGGTAGGGGTGCGGCAGTACTTC; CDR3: CASSLVGVRQYF
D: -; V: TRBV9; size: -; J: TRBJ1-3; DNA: TGTGCCAGCAGCGATTATTCATACAACTCTGGAAACACCATATATTTT; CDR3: CASSDYSYNSGNTIYF
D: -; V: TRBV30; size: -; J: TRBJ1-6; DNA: TGTGCCTGGAGTGTAGACGAGAATTCACCCCTCCACTTT; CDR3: CAWSVDENSPLHF
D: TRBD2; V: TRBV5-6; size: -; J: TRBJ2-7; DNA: TGTGCCAGCAGCCTCGGGACTAGCTATCACGAGCAGTACTTC; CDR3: CASSLGTSYHEQYF
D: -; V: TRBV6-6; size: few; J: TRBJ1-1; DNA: TGTGCCAGCAGTTACTCCGGCAGGGTGAACACTGAAGCTTTCTTT; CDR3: CASSYSGRVNTEAFF
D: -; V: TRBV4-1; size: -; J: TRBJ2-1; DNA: TGCGCCAGCAGCCAAGAAAGGGGGCGGGGGTCCTACAATGAGCAGTTCTTC; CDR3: CASSQERGRGSYNEQFF
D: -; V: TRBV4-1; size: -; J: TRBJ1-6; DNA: TGCGCCAGCAGCCAAGGGGACCTTACCTCCTATAATTCACCCCTCCACTTT; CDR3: CASSQGDLTSYNSPLHF
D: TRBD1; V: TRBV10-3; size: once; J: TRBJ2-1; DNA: TGTGCCATCAGTGTGCCAGGGGGCCTAACTTGGGATGAGCAGTTCTTC; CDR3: CAISVPGGLTWDEQFF
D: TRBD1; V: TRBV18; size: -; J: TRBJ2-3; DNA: TGTGCCAGCTCACCAGAATCGGGGACAGCCCGAACAGATACGCAGTATTTT; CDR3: CASSPESGTARTDTQYF
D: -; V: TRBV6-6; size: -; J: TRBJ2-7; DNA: TGTGCCAGCAGTTACTCGTTAGGGTATCTAAGCGAGCAGTACTTC; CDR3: CASSYSLGYLSEQYF
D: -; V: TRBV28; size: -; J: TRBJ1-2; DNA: TGTGCCAGCAGTTTACCTAGCCAGGGAACCTATGGCTACACCTTC; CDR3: CASSLPSQGTYGYTF
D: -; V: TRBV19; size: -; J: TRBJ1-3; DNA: TGTGCCAGTAGTATAAGTGATGGAGGGAGCGGAAACACCATATATTTT; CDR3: CASSISDGGSGNTIYF
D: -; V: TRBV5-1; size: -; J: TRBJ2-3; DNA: TGCGCCAGTGGGGTAGAAGCAACAGATACGCAGTATTTT; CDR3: CASGVEATDTQYF
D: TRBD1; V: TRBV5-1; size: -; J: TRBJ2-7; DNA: TGCGCCAGCAGCTTGAGACCGGGACAGGGTCTCTACGAGCAGTACTTC; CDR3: CASSLRPGQGLYEQYF
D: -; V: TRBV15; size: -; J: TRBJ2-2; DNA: TGTGCCACCAGCAGATCGTTAGGGGATGGCGGGGAGCTGTTTTTT; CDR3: CATSRSLGDGGELFF
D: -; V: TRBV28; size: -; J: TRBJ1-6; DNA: TGTGCCAGCAGCGTCTCTGTAAGGGATTCACCCCTCCACTTT; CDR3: CASSVSVRDSPLHF
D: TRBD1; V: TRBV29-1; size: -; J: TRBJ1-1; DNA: TGCAGCGTCGGGACAGGGTTACCCGTTGCTGAAGCTTTCTTT; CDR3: CSVGTGLPVAEAFF
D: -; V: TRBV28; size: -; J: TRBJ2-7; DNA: TGTGCCAGCAGTTTATACGGGCCTCGGTACGAGCAGTACTTC; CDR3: CASSLYGPRYEQYF
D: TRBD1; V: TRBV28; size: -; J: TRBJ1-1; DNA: TGTGCCAGCAGTACGCCTTCCAGGGGGCGCGAGAACACTGAAGCTTTCTTT; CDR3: CASSTPSRGRENTEAFF
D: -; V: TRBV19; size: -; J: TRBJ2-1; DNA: TGTGCCAGTAGTATAGACACTAGGACGACCTCCTACAATGAGCAGTTCTTC; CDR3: CASSIDTRTTSYNEQFF
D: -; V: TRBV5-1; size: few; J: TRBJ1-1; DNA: TGCGCCAGCAGCTTGACTCTAGCAGGACGTAATGAAGCTTTCTTT; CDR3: CASSLTLAGRNEAFF
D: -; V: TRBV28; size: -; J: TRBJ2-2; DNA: TGTGCCAGCAGTTTGAACACCGGGGAGCTGTTTTTT; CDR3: CASSLNTGELFF
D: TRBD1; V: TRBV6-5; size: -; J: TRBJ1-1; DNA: TGTGCCAGCAGTTACTCTACAGGGGGGATTACTGAAGCTTTCTTT; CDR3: CASSYSTGGITEAFF
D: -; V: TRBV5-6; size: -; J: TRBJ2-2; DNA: TGTGCCAGCAGCCGAGACAGAAACACCGGGGAGCTGTTTTTT; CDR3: CASSRDRNTGELFF
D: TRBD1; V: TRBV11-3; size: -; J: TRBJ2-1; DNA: TGTGCCAGCAGCTCCGGGACAGTGAACAATGAGCAGTTCTTC; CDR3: CASSSGTVNNEQFF
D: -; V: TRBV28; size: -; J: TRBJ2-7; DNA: TGTGCCAGTACAGGTCTCCGCTACGAGCAGTACTTC; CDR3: CASTGLRYEQYF
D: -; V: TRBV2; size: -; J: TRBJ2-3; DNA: TGTGCCAGCAGAGCTGAGGGGGTTAGCACAGATACGCAGTATTTT; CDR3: CASRAEGVSTDTQYF
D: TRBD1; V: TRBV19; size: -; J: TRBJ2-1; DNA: TGTGCCAGTAGACCGGGACAGGGAAGGAATGAGCAGTTCTTC; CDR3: CASRPGQGRNEQFF
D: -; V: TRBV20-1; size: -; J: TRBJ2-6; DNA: TGCAGTGCTATTGGGGCCAACGTCCTGACTTTC; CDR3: CSAIGANVLTF
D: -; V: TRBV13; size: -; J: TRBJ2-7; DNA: TGTGCCAGCAGCCTAAGCTGGCAGTCCTCCTACGAGCAGTACTTC; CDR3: CASSLSWQSSYEQYF
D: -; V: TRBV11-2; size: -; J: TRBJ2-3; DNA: TGTGCCAGCAGCTTAGGAGATACGCAGTATTTT; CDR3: CASSLGDTQYF
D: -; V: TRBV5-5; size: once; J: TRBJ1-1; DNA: TGTGCCAGCAGCTTGAGGAGGGAGGCCACTGAAGCTTTCTTT; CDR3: CASSLRREATEAFF
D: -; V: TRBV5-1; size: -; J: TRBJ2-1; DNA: TGCGCCAGCAGCCCGATCCGGGCCCCGTTCAATGAGCAGTTCTTC; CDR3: CASSPIRAPFNEQFF
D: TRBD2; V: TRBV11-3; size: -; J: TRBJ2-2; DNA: TGTGCCAGCAGCCCGCAGTGGAGCGGGGGGGCAATGACCGGGGAGCTGTTTTTT; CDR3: CASSPQWSGGAMTGELFF
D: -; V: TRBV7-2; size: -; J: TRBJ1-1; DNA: TGTGCCAGCAGCGCCCCCTGGGGGACTGAAGCTTTCTTT; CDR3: CASSAPWGTEAFF
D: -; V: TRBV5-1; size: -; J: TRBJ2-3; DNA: TGCGCCAGCAGCTCCAGGGTAGCCCAGACCACAGATACGCAGTATTTT; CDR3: CASSSRVAQTTDTQYF
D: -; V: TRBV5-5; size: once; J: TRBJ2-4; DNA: TGTGCCAGCAGCTTGGTGGCGGGGTATGCCAAAAACATTCAGTACTTC; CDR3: CASSLVAGYAKNIQYF
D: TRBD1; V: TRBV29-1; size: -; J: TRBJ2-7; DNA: TGCAGCGTTCTGGGACAGGGAGGTTACGAGCAGTACTTC; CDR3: CSVLGQGGYEQYF
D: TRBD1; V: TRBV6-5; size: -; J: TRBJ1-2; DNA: TGTGCCAGCAGCCTACAGGGGGAGGGCTACACCTTC; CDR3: CASSLQGEGYTF
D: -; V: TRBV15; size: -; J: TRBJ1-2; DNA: TGTGCCACTCAACAGGGAAGTGGCTACACCTTC; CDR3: CATQQGSGYTF